This T cell receptor (beta chain) derives from a study of a mutant IDH1 vaccine in newly diagnosed glioma. The V end was cut by 0 bases, the J end by 1 base, with 9 bases between. Germline V gene data show CDR1 as SGHVS and CDR2 as FNYEAQ. This CDR3 has 16 residues. Clones were read by immunoSEQ multiplex PCR, and TCRdb kept only the in-frame ones, dropping some. The sample lists under 90,000 clones; about four fifths were seen once. This sample's time point: baseline, week 1 (first vaccination visit). This sample's treatment: pre-vaccination baseline after standard-of-care therapy. This clone was found a few times. Its antigen is unidentified. Study conclusions and caveats: Whatever changes occurred in top peripheral T cell clonotypes seemed unrelated to pseudoprogression. Altogether, around 93% of patients exhibited vaccine-induced immune responses.

This receptor was taken from a man aged 45-65 years with glioma. Sequencing was performed on PBMCs, taken from a glioma patient treated with radiotherapy, temozolomide or both. This chain links TRBV7-6 with TRBJ2-2; D is undetermined. CDR3 coding DNA: TGTGCCAGCAGCTTAGCGGCAGACCTGAACACCGGGGAGCTGTTTTTT. Protein sequence: CASSLAADLNTGELFF.